Below, one T cell receptor beta chain is given with its context. Its specificity is unknown. TCRdb's copy holds only in-frame clones and misses some; the assay was immunoSEQ multiplex PCR. Of more than 55,000 clones listed, roughly nine tenths are singletons. This specimen comes from a study of T cell responses to AZD1222 COVID-19 vaccine. General observations from the study: Researchers report vaccine-associated CD4 TCRs spanning spike, with dominance at 160-218 and 743-854. The study identified only six AZD1222 recipients as seropositive at baseline. Without day 14 samples, only post-peak T cell repertoires were studied.

Second-dose timings of about 4 or about 12 weeks were pooled. The CDR3 has 14 amino acids. Germline CDR1 and CDR2: MDHEN and SYDVKM. The V end lost 5 bases, the J end lost 7 bases, and 14 bases lay between the germline ends. This TCR was recovered from an adult who received the AZD1222 COVID-19 vaccine. V gene TRBV28 combines with J gene TRBJ1-4; D remains unclear. This specimen consisted of peripheral blood, obtained 28 days after the second AZD1222 dose. The CDR3 DNA reads TGTGCCAGCAGTCCCGGGTCATGGGCTGAAAAACTGTTTTTT. It specifies CASSPGSWAEKLFF.